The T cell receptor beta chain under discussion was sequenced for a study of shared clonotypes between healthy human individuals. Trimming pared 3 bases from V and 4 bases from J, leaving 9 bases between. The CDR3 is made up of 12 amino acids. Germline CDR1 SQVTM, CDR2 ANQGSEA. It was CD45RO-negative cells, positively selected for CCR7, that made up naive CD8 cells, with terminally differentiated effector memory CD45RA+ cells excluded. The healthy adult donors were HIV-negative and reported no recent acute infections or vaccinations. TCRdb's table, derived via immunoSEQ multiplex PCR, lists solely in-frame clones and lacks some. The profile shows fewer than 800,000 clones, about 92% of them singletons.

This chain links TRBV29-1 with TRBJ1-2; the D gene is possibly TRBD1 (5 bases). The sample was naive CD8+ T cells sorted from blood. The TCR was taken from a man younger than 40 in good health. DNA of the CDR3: TGCAGCGTTGACGGGGGTTCCTATGGCTACACCTTC. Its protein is CSVDGGSYGYTF.